Listed here are 32 T cell receptor beta chains from one sample, sequenced in a study of T cells in Graves' hyperthyroidism and ophthalmopathy. TCR beta CDR3 sequences were amplified from RNA transcripts. When the TCR CDR3 underwent first-round RT-PCR, the HTBI primer set was used. One entry per CDR3 protein results from TCRdb running MiXCR on the multiplex PCR reads. The data contain around 250,000 distinct CDR3 sequences, just over 14% of them seen just once; the ten biggest clones take up roughly 14%. Input material: blood. The source is a woman aged 40 to 49 with Graves' hyperthyroidism that later progressed to Graves' ophthalmopathy.

The J gene is TRBJ2-1, the V gene TRBV20-1; 9 bases are a match to TRBD2. CDR1 and CDR2 (germline): DFQATT, SNEGSKA (reference sequence). Losses at the gene ends were 0 bases for V and 8 bases for J; bases not matched to a gene: 8. CDR3 size: 15 residues. The CDR3: CSAREGSSGNHEQFF. DNA of the CDR3: TGCAGTGCTAGAGAAGGGTCTAGCGGGAACCATGAGCAGTTCTTC.

This clonotype was detected ten times or more. This chain joins TRBV7-9 and TRBJ2-1; D remains unclear. CDR1 and CDR2 from the germline V gene are SEHNR and FQNEAQ (reference sequence). The CDR3 contains 13 residues. The V end lost 1 base, the J end lost 4 bases, and 5 bases lay between the germline ends. The CDR3 DNA is TGTGCCAGCAGCTTAGGGGATTACAATGAGCAGTTCTTC. It yields the protein CASSLGDYNEQFF. Drawing the rest from reference TRBV7-9 and TRBJ2-1, the complete variable domain is DTGVSQNPRHKITKRGQNVTFRCDPISEHNRLYWYRQTLGQGPEFLTYFQNEAQLEKSRLLSDRFSAERPKGSFSTLEIQRTEQGDSAMYLCASSLGDYNEQFFGPGTRLTVL.

This clonotype has at least ten counts. Here the CDR3 DNA reads TGTGCCAGCTCACCGGGAAACATTCAGTACTTC. This translates into CASSPGNIQYF. V and J are TRBV18 and TRBJ2-4, with unresolved D. The germline CDR1 and CDR2 sequences are KGHSH and LQKENI. Deletions cut 3 bases from V and 6 bases from J, with 3 bases between. CDR3 size: 11 residues.

With respect to this clonotype: A much larger clonotype is one base distant, so this may be a read error. The chain links TRBV3-1 to TRBJ2-7, with TRBD2 matching over 8 bases. Looked up from germline, CDR1 is LGHDT and CDR2 is YNNKEL (reference sequence). This CDR3 region has 15 residues. With 1 base clipped from V and 6 bases from J, the junction kept 8 bases outside the gene matches. CDR3 in DNA: TGTGCCAGCAGCCAAGCGCCTAGCGGGTGTATCGAGCAGTACTTC. Translated: CASSQAPSGCIEQYF.

As concerns this clonotype: Its ends do not fully match the called genes, so a read error is possible. The CDR3 DNA reads TGTGCCAGCAGCTTAGCTAGCGGGAGAGACTCCTACAATGAGCAATTCTTC. Translated: CASSLASGRDSYNEQFF. J is TRBJ2-1 and V is TRBV7-2; 9 positions match TRBD2. The CDR3 is 17 residues long. The germline CDR1 and CDR2 sequences are SGHTA and FQGNSA.

Many counts were recorded for this clonotype. This chain links TRBV7-9 with TRBJ1-2; a possible D gene is TRBD1 (5 bases). There are 15 residues in the CDR3. Per germline, CDR1 SEHNR and CDR2 FQNEAQ (reference sequence). Trimming shortened V by 0 bases and J by 7 bases, and 15 bases separated the two germline ends. The CDR3 reads CASSLAGAGLFGYTF. The CDR3, as DNA: TGTGCCAGCAGCTTAGCGGGAGCAGGGTTGTTTGGCTACACCTTC.

This clonotype came up once. A read error may be the cause here, since a much bigger clone is one base away. V is TRBV28 and J is TRBJ1-1, with TRBD1 identical over 7 bases. Germline assignment: CDR1 MDHEN and CDR2 SYDVKM. This CDR3 has 13 amino acids. The CDR3 nucleotides are TGTGCCAGCAGCCGGAGGGGGCGCACTGAAGCTCTCTTT. Amino acid sequence: CASSRRGRTEALF.

This clonotype was counted many times. The chain joins TRBV6-5 to TRBJ1-1; D is ambiguous. The CDR3 is made up of 16 amino acids. The V gene lost 0 bases and the J gene lost 0 bases, with 11 bases spanning the gap. Germline loops: CDR1 MNHEY, CDR2 SVGAGI. CDR3 region: CASSYSAFWVNTEAFF. The CDR3 region has the DNA TGTGCCAGCAGTTACTCGGCGTTCTGGGTGAACACTGAAGCTTTCTTT.

This clonotype was recorded at least ten times. V and J are TRBV6-2 or TRBV6-3 and TRBJ2-5; D gene uncertain. V was clipped by 2 bases and J by 6 bases, with 16 bases between them. Germline V gene lookup returns CDR1 MNHEY and CDR2 SVGEGT. This CDR3 is built from 15 residues. The CDR3 loop is CASSYKGSSSKTQYF. Written as DNA, the CDR3 is TGTGCCAGCAGTTACAAAGGGTCGAGTAGTAAGACCCAGTACTTC.

This clonotype was observed many times. A much bigger clone sits one base away, suggesting this may be a read error. The chain is built from TRBV6-1 and TRBJ2-3, with 7 bases that match TRBD2. The CDR3 is 12 amino acids. After removal of 6 bases from V and 6 bases from J, the junction contained 3 bases not matched to a gene. Germline assignment: CDR1 MNHNS and CDR2 SASEGT. CDR3 sequence reads: CASSTGGDTQYF. The CDR3 region has the DNA TGTGCCAGCAGCACCGGGGGGGATACGCAGTATTTT.

This chain joins TRBV11-2 and TRBJ2-1; 16 bases agree with TRBD2. Germline values: CDR1 SGHAT, CDR2 FQNNGV. J gave up 6 bases and V 5 bases, and 16 bases lay outside the gene matches. The CDR3 loop spans 20 amino acids. The DNA of the CDR3 is TGTGCCAGCAGCCTCGAAGGTGGGACTAGCGGGAGGGCAGGCTCCAATGAGCAGTTCTTC. This gives the protein CASSLEGGTSGRAGSNEQFF.

The sample holds many counts of this clonotype. CDR3 sequence: CSVAINTDTQYF. The CDR3, as DNA: TGCAGCGTTGCGATAAACACAGATACGCAGTATTTT. The chain uses TRBV29-1 and TRBJ2-3; D remains ambiguous. Per germline, CDR1 SQVTM and CDR2 ANQGSEA. V was cut by 4 bases and J by 2 bases, with 7 bases left in between. The CDR3 covers 12 residues.

The chain is built from TRBV20-1 and TRBJ2-7; TRBD2 matches 12 bases. Germline V gene data show CDR1 as DFQATT and CDR2 as SNEGSKA (reference sequence). J lost 6 bases, V lost 3 bases, and 15 bases had no gene match. CDR3 length: 17 residues. The CDR3 is CSASGLAGGLSLGEQYF. CDR3 nucleotide sequence: TGCAGTGCTAGTGGGCTAGCGGGAGGGCTTTCCCTGGGCGAGCAGTACTTC.

In its sample, this clonotype was seen many times. The chain employs TRBV2 and TRBJ1-2; no clear D. The CDR3 is 14 amino acids. Trimming took off 3 bases at V and 4 bases at J, with 12 bases between the two ends. In germline, CDR1 is SNHLY, CDR2 FYNNEI. CDR3 protein: CASSDWESGYGYTF. CDR3 DNA sequence: TGTGCCAGCAGTGATTGGGAGAGTGGCTATGGCTACACCTTC.

There are many counts of this clonotype. The chain combines TRBV3-1 with TRBJ1-1; D may be TRBD1 (6 bases). The V and J ends lost 6 bases and 2 bases respectively, with 13 bases between them. The CDR3 consists of 14 residues. The germline CDR1 and CDR2 sequences are LGHDT and YNNKEL (reference sequence). The CDR3 DNA reads as TGTGCCAGCAGAGAGGGGGGGGGAAACACTGAAGCTTTCTTT. Its translation: CASREGGGNTEAFF.

There are many counts of this clonotype. V gene TRBV2 combines with J gene TRBJ2-7, with 11 bases aligning to TRBD2. The CDR3 is 12 residues long. J was trimmed by 7 bases and V by 10 bases; bases with no gene match: 6. Germline V gives CDR1 SNHLY, CDR2 FYNNEI. CDR3 amino acids: CATLTSGKEQYF. The CDR3 DNA reads TGTGCCACCCTGACTAGCGGGAAAGAGCAGTACTTC.

The chain combines TRBV28 with TRBJ1-6, with TRBD1 matching over 10 bases. This CDR3 is built from 15 residues. CDR1 is MDHEN, CDR2 SYDVKM, per germline. The J segment lost 9 bases and the V segment lost 10 bases, leaving 12 bases of the junction unmatched. The DNA of the CDR3 is TGTGCCACGAGAGCTACCGGGACAGGGGTTTCACCCCTCCACTTT. Protein product: CATRATGTGVSPLHF.

This clonotype has ten or more counts. This chain joins TRBV28 and TRBJ1-6, with TRBD1 as a possible D gene (5 bases). CDR3 length equals 11 residues. V lost 3 bases to trimming and J lost 14 bases, with 8 bases between them. Germline CDR1 MDHEN, CDR2 SYDVKM. In nucleotides, the CDR3 is TGTGCCAGCAGTTTTGAAGGGGCCCTCCACTTT. Its translation is CASSFEGALHF. The full variable domain, rest sourced from reference TRBV28 and TRBJ1-6, is DVKVTQSSRYLVKRTGEKVFLECVQDMDHENMFWYRQDPGLGLRLIYFSYDVKMKEKGDIPEGYSVSREKKERFSLILESASTNQTSMYLCASSFEGALHFGNGTRLTVT.

This clonotype was recorded at least ten times. The junction does not match germline at one end; this may be a read error. Here the CDR3 DNA reads TGTGCTAGCAGCTTAGGTGGGACTAGCCAAGAGACCCAGTACTTC. Translated: CASSLGGTSQETQYF. The J gene is TRBJ2-5, the V gene TRBV5-1; 8 bases agree with TRBD2. The germline V gene encodes CDR1 SGHRS and CDR2 YFSETQ. The CDR3 has 15 amino acids.

A few counts support this clonotype. The chain carries TRBV5-5 and TRBJ2-7; the D gene is possibly TRBD1 (6 bases). Germline loops: CDR1 SGHKS, CDR2 YYEKEE (reference sequence). V lost 8 bases and J 3 bases, leaving 12 bases between the germline ends. The CDR3 has 12 residues. CDR3 DNA: TGTGCCAGTACAGGACAGCTCTACGAGCAGTACTTC. Encoded protein: CASTGQLYEQYF. Supplemented by reference TRBV5-5 and TRBJ2-7, the full variable domain reads DAGVTQSPTHLIKTRGQQVTLRCSPISGHKSVSWYQQVLGQGPQFIFQYYEKEERGRGNFPDRFSARQFPNYSSELNVNALLLGDSALYLCASTGQLYEQYFGPGTRLTVT.

The rearrangement uses TRBV5-4 and TRBJ2-3, with 8 nucleotides matching TRBD2. This CDR3 has 15 residues. V shed 7 bases, J shed 6 bases, and the junction held 13 bases outside the gene matches. Germline CDR1 reads SGHNT; CDR2 reads YYREEE (reference sequence). CDR3 residues: CASSTMSGSPDTQYF. CDR3 nucleotide sequence: TGTGCCAGCTCGACCATGAGCGGGAGTCCGGATACGCAGTATTTT.

This clonotype was detected ten times or more. The CDR3 sequence: CASSNGDFYNEQFF. The DNA of the CDR3 is TGTGCCAGCAGTAACGGCGACTTTTACAATGAGCAGTTCTTC. This chain uses TRBV6-1 with TRBJ2-1; D not resolved. The CDR3 length is 14 residues. The V gene lost 5 bases and the J gene lost 4 bases, with 12 bases spanning the gap. Per germline, CDR1 MNHNS and CDR2 SASEGT.

This clonotype was counted at least ten times. This chain joins TRBV19 and TRBJ1-4; D not resolved. V lost 2 bases and J lost 7, with 17 bases in between. Germline CDR1 reads LNHDA; CDR2 reads SQIVND (reference sequence). The CDR3 contains 16 residues. The CDR3 spells CASSIRSGRSGEKLFF. The CDR3 DNA follows: TGTGCCAGTAGTATACGAAGTGGCAGGAGCGGTGAAAAACTGTTTTTT.

The genes are TRBV20-1 and TRBJ2-7, with a possible D match to TRBD1 (5 bases). The V and J ends lost 3 bases and 1 base respectively, with 19 bases between them. The CDR3 runs 16 residues. Germline V CDR1 and CDR2: DFQATT, SNEGSKA (reference sequence). The CDR3 is CSARGGAAHRSYEQYF. The DNA for the CDR3 is TGCAGTGCTAGGGGTGGGGCCGCTCACAGGTCCTACGAGCAGTACTTC.

In its sample, this clonotype was seen many times. This chain joins TRBV10-3 and TRBJ1-5; D possibly corresponds to TRBD1 (5 bases). The V gene lost 2 bases and the J gene lost 3 bases, with 14 bases spanning the gap. Germline V gene data show CDR1 as ENHRY and CDR2 as SYGVKD. This CDR3 is 16 amino acids long. The CDR3 region is CAISEHPDSSNQPQHF. For the CDR3, the DNA is TGTGCCATCAGTGAGCATCCCGACAGCTCCAATCAGCCCCAGCATTTT.

This clonotype was seen a handful of times. The CDR3 DNA sequence: TGCAGTGCTAGTGTACCGCACGAGCAGTACTTC. It is translated as CSASVPHEQYF. The chain employs TRBV20-1 and TRBJ2-7; D is unclear. CDR1 and CDR2 (germline): DFQATT, SNEGSKA (reference sequence). The CDR3 covers 11 residues. Between the trimmed V and J ends, which lost 3 bases and 5 bases, there was a span of 8 bases.

This clonotype has a count of ten or more. J is TRBJ2-4 and V is TRBV11-1, with TRBD1 matching 8 bases. Losses at the gene ends were 5 bases for V and 4 bases for J; bases not matched to a gene: 4. Germline lookup yields CDR1 SGHAT and CDR2 FQDESV (reference sequence). CDR3 size: 14 residues. For the CDR3, the DNA is TGTGCCAGCAGCCACGGACAGGGTAAAAACATTCAGTACTTC. Amino acids: CASSHGQGKNIQYF.

The CDR3 DNA sequence: TGTGCCAGCAGCTTAGCGGCGGGTGGTGAAGCTTTCTTT. As protein: CASSLAAGGEAFF. V is TRBV7-8 and J is TRBJ1-1, with D unresolved. CDR1 is SGHVS and CDR2 is FQNEAQ in the germline V gene. The CDR3 consists of 13 residues. V gave up 0 bases and J gave up 7 bases, with 9 bases separating them.

Turning to this clonotype: This sequence may be a read error, since a much larger clone differs from it by one base. The J gene is TRBJ1-1, the V gene TRBV6-1; D remains ambiguous. This CDR3 has 14 residues. Germline CDR1 is MNHNS and CDR2 is SASEGT. V dropped 8 bases and J dropped 3 bases, with 16 bases sitting between them. The CDR3 sequence is CASGSPGDYTEAFF. CDR3 bases: TGTGCCAGCGGTTCACCGGGAGACTACACTGAAGCTTTCTTT.

The chain uses TRBV2 and TRBJ1-1, with 7 bases matching TRBD1. With V trimmed by 9 bases and J by 1 base, 5 bases remained unmatched. The CDR3 loop spans 13 amino acids. The germline V gene encodes CDR1 SNHLY and CDR2 FYNNEI. The CDR3 DNA sequence: TGTGCCAGTCAGACAGGGACGAACACTGAAGCTTTCTTT. Translating it yields CASQTGTNTEAFF.

This clonotype appeared a few times. With a much larger clone just one base away, this may be a read error. V usage is TRBV6-5 and J usage is TRBJ2-7; D may correspond to TRBD1 or TRBD2 (6 bases each). CDR3 length: 13 amino acids. Germline CDR1 is MNHEY and CDR2 is SVGAGI. CDR3 protein: CASSYSSGGEQHF. CDR3 DNA: TGTGCCAGCAGTTACTCGTCCGGGGGCGAGCAGCACTTC.

This clonotype was observed a handful of times. The chain carries TRBV6-1 and TRBJ1-2, with no clear D. Germline V gives CDR1 MNHNS, CDR2 SASEGT. V dropped 6 bases and J dropped 6 bases, with 11 bases sitting between them. The CDR3 length is 12 residues. The CDR3 DNA follows: TGTGCCAGCAGCCCCCGGCGCGATGGCTACACCTTC. Amino acids: CASSPRRDGYTF.